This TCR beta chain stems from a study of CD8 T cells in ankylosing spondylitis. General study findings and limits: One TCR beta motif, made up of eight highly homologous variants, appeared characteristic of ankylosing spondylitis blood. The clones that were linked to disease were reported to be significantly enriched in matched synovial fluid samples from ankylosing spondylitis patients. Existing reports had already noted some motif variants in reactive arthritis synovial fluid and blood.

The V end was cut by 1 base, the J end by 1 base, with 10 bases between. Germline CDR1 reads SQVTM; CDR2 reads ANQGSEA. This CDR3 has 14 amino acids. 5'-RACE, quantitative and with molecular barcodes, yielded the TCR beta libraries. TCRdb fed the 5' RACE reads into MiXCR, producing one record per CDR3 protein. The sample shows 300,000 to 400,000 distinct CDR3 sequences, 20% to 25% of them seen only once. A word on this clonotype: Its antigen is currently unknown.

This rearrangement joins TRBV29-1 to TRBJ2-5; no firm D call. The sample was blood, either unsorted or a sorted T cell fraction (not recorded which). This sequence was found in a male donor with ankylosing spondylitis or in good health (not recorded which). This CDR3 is CSVEGLESQETQYF. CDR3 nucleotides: TGCAGCGTTGAAGGCCTGGAGAGCCAAGAGACCCAGTACTTC.